This is a list of T cell receptor beta chains from one sample in a study of cytomegalovirus exposure and HLA in healthy donors. Method: immunoSEQ multiplex PCR; TCRdb's copy keeps in-frame clones and lacks some. The sample gives about 90,000 clones, approximately 64% of which show up once; roughly 21% is in the top ten. The sample consisted of PBMCs. These TCRs come from a woman between 45 and 60 years old in good health and CMV-seropositive. Both conserved end residues are part of each CDR3. D genes are given only for firm matches. For some rows the clone size is stated as once, few or many, or as a class when expanded; others skip it.

J gene: TRBJ2-7; D gene: NA; V gene: TRBV7-2; clone size: NA; CDR3 DNA: TGTGCCAGCAGCTTAGGTGTGGGGGGACAGAGCTACGAGCAGTACTTC; CDR3 protein: CASSLGVGGQSYEQYF
J gene: TRBJ1-2; D gene: NA; V gene: TRBV7-2; clone size: once; CDR3 DNA: TGTGCCAGCAGCTTAGTGCGGCAGACGGACTATGGCTACACCTTC; CDR3 protein: CASSLVRQTDYGYTF
J gene: TRBJ1-2; D gene: NA; V gene: TRBV7-2; clone size: few; CDR3 DNA: TGTGCCAGCAGCTTAGTTTCCCCCAGGGTGGGCGGCTACACCTTC; CDR3 protein: CASSLVSPRVGGYTF
J gene: TRBJ2-5; D gene: TRBD2; V gene: TRBV7-7; clone size: few; CDR3 DNA: TGTGCCAGCAGCTTAACGATAGCGGGGGGGCCTGAAGAAGAGACCCAGTACTTC; CDR3 protein: CASSLTIAGGPEEETQYF
J gene: TRBJ1-2; D gene: TRBD1; V gene: TRBV6-6; clone size: NA; CDR3 DNA: TGTGCCAGCAGTGTACAGGGGGCGCATGGCTACACCTTC; CDR3 protein: CASSVQGAHGYTF
J gene: TRBJ2-3; D gene: TRBD2; V gene: TRBV12-5; clone size: NA; CDR3 DNA: TGTGCTAGTGGTTTGGGAACTAGCGGTGGCACAGATACGCAGTATTTT; CDR3 protein: CASGLGTSGGTDTQYF
J gene: TRBJ2-7; D gene: NA; V gene: TRBV18; clone size: NA; CDR3 DNA: TGTGCCAGCTCACAGGGGCTCCCCTACGAGCAGTACTTC; CDR3 protein: CASSQGLPYEQYF
J gene: TRBJ2-7; D gene: TRBD2; V gene: TRBV6-1; clone size: NA; CDR3 DNA: TGTGCCAGCAGTGAAGCAGGACTAGCGGGGGGTTACGAGCAGTACTTC; CDR3 protein: CASSEAGLAGGYEQYF
J gene: TRBJ2-5; D gene: TRBD2; V gene: TRBV4-3; clone size: few; CDR3 DNA: TGCGCCAGCAGCCCCTCCTCCAGCGCGGGGGGGGAGACCCAGTACTTC; CDR3 protein: CASSPSSSAGGETQYF
J gene: TRBJ2-1; D gene: NA; V gene: TRBV7-2; clone size: NA; CDR3 DNA: TGTGCCAGCAGCTTAGCCAGGGAAGCTGAGCAGTTCTTC; CDR3 protein: CASSLAREAEQFF
J gene: TRBJ2-2; D gene: NA; V gene: TRBV23-1; clone size: few; CDR3 DNA: TGCGCCAGCAGTCCGAGGGGGAGTGGCACCGGGGAGCTGTTTTTT; CDR3 protein: CASSPRGSGTGELFF
J gene: TRBJ1-2; D gene: NA; V gene: TRBV4-3; clone size: NA; CDR3 DNA: TGCGCCAGCAGCCAAGATGAACAGGACCACAGAATAGTTGATGGCTACACCTTC; CDR3 protein: CASSQDEQDHRIVDGYTF
J gene: TRBJ2-5; D gene: NA; V gene: TRBV6-1; clone size: NA; CDR3 DNA: TGTGCCAGCAGTGAAAATCGAGAGACCCAGTACTTC; CDR3 protein: CASSENRETQYF
J gene: TRBJ1-1; D gene: NA; V gene: TRBV11-2; clone size: NA; CDR3 DNA: TGTGCCAGCAGCTTAGCAGGGGTTACTGAAGCTTTCTTT; CDR3 protein: CASSLAGVTEAFF
J gene: TRBJ1-4; D gene: NA; V gene: TRBV6-1; clone size: few; CDR3 DNA: TGTGCCACTCGGAGAGCAACTAATGAAAAACTGTTTTTT; CDR3 protein: CATRRATNEKLFF
J gene: TRBJ1-2; D gene: NA; V gene: TRBV28; clone size: NA; CDR3 DNA: TGTGCCAGCAGCCTGAACCTAGCTCCTAACTATGGCTACACCTTC; CDR3 protein: CASSLNLAPNYGYTF
J gene: TRBJ2-7; D gene: NA; V gene: TRBV5-1; clone size: NA; CDR3 DNA: TGCGCCAGCAGACAAACGGCAGGGTCCGGACAGTACGAGCAGTACTTC; CDR3 protein: CASRQTAGSGQYEQYF
J gene: TRBJ2-2; D gene: TRBD1; V gene: TRBV4-1; clone size: NA; CDR3 DNA: TGCGCCAGCAGCCAACAACAGGGGACCGGGGAGCTGTTTTTT; CDR3 protein: CASSQQQGTGELFF
J gene: TRBJ1-2; D gene: TRBD1; V gene: TRBV6-5; clone size: NA; CDR3 DNA: TGTGCCAGCAGCCAAAGACAGGGAAGTTCTGGCTACACCTTC; CDR3 protein: CASSQRQGSSGYTF
J gene: TRBJ2-1; D gene: NA; V gene: TRBV29-1; clone size: NA; CDR3 DNA: TGCAGCGTCTCAGGACTCTTTTACAATGAGCAGTTCTTC; CDR3 protein: CSVSGLFYNEQFF